The 7 T cell receptor beta chains given below trace back to one sample, sequenced in a study of cytomegalovirus exposure and HLA in healthy donors. Data came from immunoSEQ multiplex PCR; TCRdb stores just in-frame clones and leaves some out. The sample records some 110,000 clones, approximately 88% being singletons. Sequencing was carried out using PBMCs. All receptors derive from a man younger than 30 in good health and CMV-seronegative.

The chain uses TRBV4-1 and TRBJ1-1, with TRBD1 matching 9 bases. CDR3 length: 15 amino acids. V was pared by 3 bases and J by 4 bases, with 6 bases of the junction left unmatched. Germline CDR1 and CDR2: MGHRA and YSYEKL. CDR3 DNA sequence: TGCGCCAGCAGCCACCTAGGACAGGGGAGCACTGAAGCTTTCTTT. As protein: CASSHLGQGSTEAFF.

This clone has a handful of counts. This chain joins TRBV19 and TRBJ2-2; 8 bases align to TRBD2. From germline, CDR1 is LNHDA and CDR2 SQIVND (reference sequence). The V and J ends lost 5 bases and 2 bases, in that order; junction bases with no gene match: 4. This CDR3 spans 15 amino acids. CDR3 DNA sequence: TGTGCCAGTAGTGATAGCGGGGACAACACCGGGGAGCTGTTTTTT. Translation: CASSDSGDNTGELFF.

V and J are TRBV7-2 and TRBJ1-2; perhaps TRBD1 as D (6 bases). The CDR3 sequence is 14 residues long. The V end was cut by 3 bases, the J end by 5 bases, with 13 bases between. The V gene's germline CDR1 is SGHTA and CDR2 FQGNSA. The CDR3 DNA reads as TGTGCCAGCAGCTTTCCGGGACACGGATATGGCTACACCTTC. Translation: CASSFPGHGYGYTF.

The genes are TRBV6-5 and TRBJ2-5; 11 bases map to TRBD2. V gave up 7 bases and J gave up 4 bases; unmatched junction bases: 2. The CDR3 sequence is 13 residues long. Germline V gives CDR1 MNHEY, CDR2 SVGAGI. CDR3 region: CASMTSGVETQYF. CDR3 coding DNA: TGTGCCAGCATGACTAGCGGGGTAGAGACCCAGTACTTC.

This sequence joins TRBV7-9 and TRBJ2-1; the D gene is possibly TRBD1 (6 bases). V lost 8 bases and J 8 bases, leaving 19 bases between the germline ends. The CDR3 has 14 residues. Germline V gene data show CDR1 as SEHNR and CDR2 as FQNEAQ (reference sequence). CDR3 sequence: CASGDPQGRDEQFF. In DNA, the CDR3 is TGTGCCAGCGGTGACCCCCAGGGGCGGGATGAGCAGTTCTTC.

The rearrangement links TRBV5-4 to TRBJ2-7, with TRBD2 matching over 7 bases. V dropped 4 bases and J dropped 0; count of bases not matched to a gene: 13. This CDR3 has 17 residues. The germline CDR1 and CDR2 sequences are SGHNT and YYREEE (reference sequence). CDR3 amino acids: CASSPQGWRGSSYEQYF. The DNA of the CDR3 is TGTGCCAGCAGCCCCCAGGGTTGGCGGGGGAGCTCCTACGAGCAGTACTTC.

The chain has TRBV4-1 and TRBJ1-4; D unclear. The CDR3 covers 15 residues. V was pared by 0 bases and J by 7 bases, with 12 bases between. In germline, CDR1 is MGHRA, CDR2 YSYEKL. CDR3 in amino acids: CASSQEDGLFEKLFF. CDR3 sequence (DNA): TGCGCCAGCAGCCAAGAGGACGGACTGTTTGAAAAACTGTTTTTT.